A single sample is the source of the 24 T cell receptor beta chains below, sequenced in a study of T cell responses to AZD1222 COVID-19 vaccine. Measured with immunoSEQ multiplex PCR; TCRdb has only the in-frame clones, and not every one. The repertoire holds around 99,000 clones, about 90% seen once, with around 7.5% in the top ten. The material was peripheral blood, obtained on day 0 of AZD1222 vaccination. The receptors derive from an adult in good health.

This chain links TRBV11-3 with TRBJ2-2; 8 bases match TRBD2. The CDR3 sequence is 18 residues long. V lost 0 bases and J lost 2; bases outside the gene matches: 8. Germline lookup yields CDR1 SGHNT and CDR2 YENEEA. CDR3 protein: CASSLEQSGSINTGELFF. CDR3 bases: TGTGCCAGCAGCTTAGAACAAAGCGGGAGCATAAACACCGGGGAGCTGTTTTTT.

The chain joins TRBV4-3 to TRBJ1-5, with D uncertain. V was clipped by 0 bases and J by 4 bases, with 4 bases between them. Germline CDR1 is LGHNA and CDR2 is YSLEER. CDR3 length: 13 amino acids. CDR3 sequence reads: CASSQELNQPQHF. CDR3 sequence (DNA): TGCGCCAGCAGCCAAGAGTTAAATCAGCCCCAGCATTTT.

The V gene is TRBV4-3, the J gene TRBJ2-3, with TRBD1 matching 9 bases. Per the germline V gene, CDR1 is LGHNA and CDR2 is YSLEER. V shed 0 bases and J 1 base; nucleotides not matched to a gene: 5. The CDR3 is made up of 17 amino acids. The DNA for the CDR3 is TGCGCCAGCAGCCAAGAAGGGACAGGGAGGGGCACAGATACGCAGTATTTT. Amino acid sequence: CASSQEGTGRGTDTQYF.

This rearrangement joins TRBV19 to TRBJ2-1; D perhaps matches TRBD1 (6 bases). V was shortened by 5 bases and J by 9 bases, with 17 bases between the two germline ends. This CDR3 comprises 14 residues. CDR1 LNHDA and CDR2 SQIVND come from the germline V gene (reference sequence). The CDR3 nucleotides read TGTGCCAGTAGTGACTCACAGGGAAGGGGTGAGCAGTTCTTC. It yields the protein CASSDSQGRGEQFF.

The rearrangement uses TRBV18 and TRBJ2-7; D uncertain. The CDR3 spans 14 residues. With 3 bases removed from V and 2 bases from J, the gap between germline ends came to 11 bases. Germline-derived CDR1 and CDR2 are KGHSH and LQKENI. Written as DNA, the CDR3 is TGTGCCAGCTCACCCCGGCAGGTTCCCTACGAGCAGTACTTC. Its protein is CASSPRQVPYEQYF.

The chain carries TRBV3-1 (or the pseudogene TRBV3-2) and TRBJ1-6; D remains unclear. The germline V gene encodes CDR1 LGHDT and CDR2 YNNKEL (reference sequence). Trimming removed 1 base at V and 4 bases at J, with 5 bases between. The CDR3 has 14 residues. This CDR3 reads CASSQVQYNSPLHF. As DNA, the CDR3 is TGTGCCAGCAGCCAAGTACAATATAATTCACCCCTCCACTTT.

The V call is TRBV7-2, the J call TRBJ2-1; 8 positions match TRBD1. The germline CDR1 and CDR2 sequences are SGHTA and FQGNSA. Trimming took 3 bases from V and 0 from J; bases not matched to a gene: 1. The CDR3 is 15 amino acids. CDR3 sequence: CASSLDRDSYNEQFF. Written as DNA, the CDR3 is TGTGCCAGCAGCTTGGACAGGGACTCCTACAATGAGCAGTTCTTC.

This sequence joins TRBV18 and TRBJ2-1; 8 nucleotides line up with TRBD2. The CDR3 spans 17 residues. Germline V gene sequence: CDR1 KGHSH, CDR2 LQKENI. The V and J ends lost 4 bases and 3 bases, in that order; junction bases with no gene match: 11. CDR3 region: CASSRGTGTSYYNEQFF. In DNA, the CDR3 is TGTGCCAGCTCACGCGGGACCGGGACTAGTTACTACAATGAGCAGTTCTTC.

CDR3 in DNA: TGCGCCAGCAGCCCTGACACAGGCAAGGCCTATGGCTACACCTTC. Translation: CASSPDTGKAYGYTF. The J gene is TRBJ1-2, the V gene TRBV5-1, with D maybe TRBD1 (5 bases). CDR1 is SGHRS and CDR2 is YFSETQ in the germline V gene. This CDR3 has 15 residues. V lost 4 bases, J lost 4 bases, and 17 bases lay in between.

This clone was counted a few times. The gene calls are TRBV6-6 and TRBJ2-2; 9 bases line up with TRBD1. CDR1 is MNHNY, CDR2 SVGAGI, per germline (reference sequence). The CDR3 covers 15 residues. The junction had 10 bases not matched to a gene; V was cut back by 7 bases and J by 7 bases. This CDR3 reads CASTTGQGGGGELFF. The CDR3 nucleotides are TGTGCCAGCACGACGGGACAGGGTGGAGGCGGGGAGCTGTTTTTT.

This rearrangement joins TRBV4-2 to TRBJ2-5, with 12 bases matching TRBD2. The length of the CDR3 is 15 residues. CDR1 is LGHNA and CDR2 is YNFKEQ in the germline V gene. V was pared by 4 bases and J by 13 bases, with 13 bases of the junction left unmatched. The CDR3 nucleotides are TGTGCCAGCAGCCCCCCAACGGCTAGCGGGGGGGTCTCGTACTTC. Its translation: CASSPPTASGGVSYF.

The rearrangement links TRBV18 to TRBJ1-2, with 9 bases that match TRBD1. Germline V gives CDR1 KGHSH, CDR2 LQKENI. With V trimmed by 4 bases and J by 8 bases, 14 bases remained unmatched. The CDR3 has 16 residues. The CDR3 sequence is CASSLSYRGRTDGYTF. For the CDR3, the DNA is TGTGCCAGCTCACTTTCTTACAGGGGGCGGACTGACGGCTACACCTTC.

CDR3 sequence (DNA): TGTGCCAGCAGCTCCATAGCGGGGGGCACAGATACGCAGTATTTT. This sequence encodes CASSSIAGGTDTQYF. The chain joins TRBV11-3 to TRBJ2-3, with 9 bases matching TRBD2. Germline lookup yields CDR1 SGHNT and CDR2 YENEEA. Trimming took 4 bases from V and 1 from J; bases not matched to a gene: 3. The CDR3 loop spans 15 amino acids. Combining the CDR3 with reference TRBV11-3 and TRBJ2-3 gives the whole variable domain EAGVVQSPRYKIIEKKQPVAFWCNPISGHNTLYWYLQNLGQGPELLIRYENEEAVDDSQLPKDRFSAERLKGVDSTLKIQPAELGDSAVYLCASSSIAGGTDTQYFGPGTRLTVL.

J is TRBJ1-5 and V is TRBV12-5; tentatively, D is TRBD1 (6 bases). Between the trimmed V and J ends, which lost 7 bases and 4 bases, there was a span of 11 bases. The length of the CDR3 is 13 residues. Looked up from germline, CDR1 is LGHNT and CDR2 is FRNRAP. The CDR3 protein is CASVSQGNQPQHF. The CDR3 nucleotides read TGTGCTAGTGTGTCCCAGGGGAATCAGCCCCAGCATTTT.

This sequence joins TRBV15 and TRBJ2-7, with D perhaps given as TRBD1 or TRBD2 (5 bases each). V lost 2 bases, J lost 1 base, and 12 bases lay in between. CDR1 and CDR2 (germline): LNHNV, YYDKDF (reference sequence). This CDR3 spans 15 amino acids. This CDR3 is CATSRPGTESYEQYF. CDR3 in DNA: TGTGCCACCAGCAGACCAGGGACGGAATCCTACGAGCAGTACTTC.

The chain links TRBV7-2 to TRBJ2-3; 7 bases line up with TRBD2. This CDR3 spans 15 amino acids. The germline V gene has CDR1 SGHTA and CDR2 FQGNSA. Trimming at V came to 3 bases and at J to 0 bases, leaving 3 bases not matched to a gene. CDR3 sequence: CASSFSGWSTDTQYF. CDR3 DNA: TGTGCCAGCAGCTTTAGCGGGTGGAGCACAGATACGCAGTATTTT.

This clone was found once. This chain joins TRBV7-8 and TRBJ2-1; D gene unclear. V was pared by 4 bases and J by 10 bases, with 14 bases between. There are 13 residues in the CDR3. From germline, CDR1 is SGHVS and CDR2 FQNEAQ. The CDR3 loop reads CASSSDVRGEQFF. The CDR3 nucleotides read TGTGCCAGCAGCTCAGACGTCAGAGGCGAGCAGTTCTTC. The full variable domain, in which reference TRBV7-8 and TRBJ2-1 provide the parts outside the CDR3, is GAGVSQSPRYKVAKRGQDVALRCDPISGHVSLFWYQQALGQGPEFLTYFQNEAQLDKSGLPSDRFFAERPEGSVSTLKIQRTQQEDSAVYLCASSSDVRGEQFFGPGTRLTVL.

The rearrangement uses TRBV27 and TRBJ1-6, with D possibly being TRBD1 (6 bases). CDR3 size: 21 residues. Looked up from germline, CDR1 is MNHEY and CDR2 is SMNVEV (reference sequence). The V and J ends lost 7 bases and 1 base respectively, with 29 bases between them. The CDR3 region is CASIYWEKSVERGSYNSPLHF. The CDR3 coding sequence is TGTGCCAGCATCTACTGGGAAAAGAGTGTCGAAAGGGGGTCCTATAATTCACCCCTCCACTTT.

The gene calls are TRBV4-1 and TRBJ2-7; 8 nucleotides align to TRBD2. Per germline, CDR1 MGHRA and CDR2 YSYEKL. The CDR3 has 16 residues. The junction had 10 bases not matched to a gene; V was cut back by 4 bases and J by 2 bases. This CDR3 reads CASSPFPAGVTYEQYF. The CDR3 DNA reads as TGCGCCAGCAGCCCATTCCCAGCGGGAGTAACCTACGAGCAGTACTTC.

V usage is TRBV25-1 and J usage is TRBJ2-7, with TRBD1 identical over 7 bases. The CDR3 totals 14 residues. CDR1 and CDR2 from the germline V gene are MGHDK and SYGVNS. The V gene end was trimmed by 7 bases and the J gene end by 0 bases; junction bases not matched to a gene: 6. The chain's CDR3 is CASTRTGSSYEQYF. CDR3 DNA: TGTGCCAGCACTCGGACAGGAAGCTCCTACGAGCAGTACTTC.

This CDR3 reads CASSPQRTGSNEKLFF. The CDR3, as DNA: TGTGCCAGCAGTCCCCAGCGGACAGGGTCGAATGAAAAACTGTTTTTT. The chain joins TRBV6-2 or TRBV6-3 to TRBJ1-4; TRBD1 agrees at 8 bases. The ends lost 5 bases at V and 5 bases at J; junction bases unmatched: 10. CDR3 size: 16 residues. CDR1 and CDR2 (germline): MNHEY, SVGEGT.

The V call is TRBV5-8, the J call TRBJ2-7; no clear D. Germline CDR1 reads SGHTS; CDR2 reads YDEGEE. This CDR3 has 15 amino acids. Between the trimmed V and J ends, which lost 4 bases and 0 bases, there was a span of 14 bases. The CDR3 spells CASSPGLSVSYEQYF. In nucleotides, the CDR3 is TGTGCCAGCAGCCCCGGTTTAAGCGTCTCCTACGAGCAGTACTTC.

The rearrangement joins TRBV6-5 to TRBJ1-5, with D perhaps matching TRBD1 (5 bases). This CDR3 is 14 amino acids long. Germline V gives CDR1 MNHEY, CDR2 SVGAGI. Trimming pared 10 bases from V and 5 bases from J, leaving 18 bases between. The CDR3 region is CATLPGYRHQPQHF. The CDR3 DNA follows: TGTGCCACGCTACCAGGGTACCGCCATCAGCCCCAGCATTTT.

The chain has TRBV6-6 and TRBJ1-3, with D possibly TRBD1 on 5 matching bases. This CDR3 spans 14 amino acids. CDR1 is MNHNY and CDR2 is SVGAGI in the germline V gene (reference sequence). V gave up 8 bases and J gave up 4 bases, with 15 bases separating them. In DNA form, the CDR3 reads TGTGCCAGCGCCGGCGGCGGACAAGGAAACACCATATATTTT. This encodes CASAGGGQGNTIYF.